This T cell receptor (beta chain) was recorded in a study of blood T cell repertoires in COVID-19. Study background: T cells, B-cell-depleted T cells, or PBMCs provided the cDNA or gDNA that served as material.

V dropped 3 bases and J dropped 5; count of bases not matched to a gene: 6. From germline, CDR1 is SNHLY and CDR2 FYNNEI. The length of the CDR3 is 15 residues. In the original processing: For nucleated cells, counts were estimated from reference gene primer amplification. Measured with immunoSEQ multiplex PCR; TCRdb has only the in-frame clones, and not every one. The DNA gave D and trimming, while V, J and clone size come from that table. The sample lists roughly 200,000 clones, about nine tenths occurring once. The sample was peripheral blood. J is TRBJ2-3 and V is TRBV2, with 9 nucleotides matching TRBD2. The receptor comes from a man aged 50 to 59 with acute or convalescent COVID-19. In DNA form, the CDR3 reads TGTGCCAGCAGTGATCGGCGGGGGGGCCTAGATACGCAGTATTTT. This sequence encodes CASSDRRGGLDTQYF.